This is a list of T cell receptor beta chains from one sample in a study of OX40 agonist ivuxolimab in advanced cancers. The method was immunoSEQ multiplex PCR; TCRdb's version includes in-frame clones alone and lacks a portion of them. The sample has 14,000 to 15,000 clones, almost 80% seen once. The sample consisted of CD4+ or CD8+ T cells sorted from blood, taken in a trial of the OX40 agonist ivuxolimab. The receptors originated from an adult with an advanced solid tumor such as melanoma, head and neck, liver or kidney cancer. Each CDR3 is given with its conserved first and last residue. D genes are given only for firm matches. Clone size is not always given. Where it is, it says once, few, many or a class for expanded clones.

d_gene: NA
v_gene: TRBV5-6
abundance: NA
j_gene: TRBJ2-2
CDR3aa: CASSLGGAGELFF
CDR3nt: TGTGCCAGCAGCTTGGGAGGGGCCGGGGAGCTGTTTTTT

d_gene: NA
v_gene: TRBV2
abundance: NA
j_gene: TRBJ2-6
CDR3aa: CASSLDYASGANVLTF
CDR3nt: TGTGCCAGCAGTTTGGACTACGCTTCAGGGGCCAACGTCCTGACTTTC

d_gene: TRBD2
v_gene: TRBV30
abundance: NA
j_gene: TRBJ2-3
CDR3aa: CAWELANTQYF
CDR3nt: TGTGCCTGGGAACTAGCGAATACGCAGTATTTT

d_gene: NA
v_gene: TRBV28
abundance: once
j_gene: TRBJ2-1
CDR3aa: CASSPRAPSVTHEQFF
CDR3nt: TGTGCCAGCAGCCCCCGCGCGCCTAGCGTTACCCATGAGCAGTTCTTC

d_gene: TRBD2
v_gene: TRBV4-1
abundance: NA
j_gene: TRBJ2-7
CDR3aa: CASSQERPSSGGTYEQYF
CDR3nt: TGCGCCAGCAGCCAAGAGAGACCTTCTAGCGGGGGGACCTACGAGCAGTACTTC

d_gene: NA
v_gene: TRBV7-2
abundance: NA
j_gene: TRBJ2-2
CDR3aa: CASSSGSTGELFF
CDR3nt: TGTGCCAGCAGCTCCGGATCAACCGGGGAGCTGTTTTTT

d_gene: TRBD1
v_gene: TRBV4-1
abundance: NA
j_gene: TRBJ2-5
CDR3aa: CASSQDRGPDETQYF
CDR3nt: TGCGCCAGCAGCCAAGACAGGGGGCCGGACGAGACCCAGTACTTC

d_gene: NA
v_gene: TRBV13
abundance: NA
j_gene: TRBJ1-3
CDR3aa: CASSLGWGNTIYF
CDR3nt: TGTGCCAGCAGCTTAGGTTGGGGAAACACCATATATTTT

d_gene: TRBD2
v_gene: TRBV5-1
abundance: NA
j_gene: TRBJ2-1
CDR3aa: CASSLGTSNEQFF
CDR3nt: TGCGCCAGCAGCTTGGGGACTAGTAATGAGCAGTTCTTC

d_gene: NA
v_gene: TRBV2
abundance: few
j_gene: TRBJ1-3
CDR3aa: CASSEGGAGNTIYF
CDR3nt: TGTGCCAGCAGTGAAGGGGGAGCGGGGAACACCATATATTTT

d_gene: NA
v_gene: TRBV7-2
abundance: NA
j_gene: TRBJ2-1
CDR3aa: CASSGTSNLHNEQFF
CDR3nt: TGTGCCAGCAGTGGAACTAGTAACCTTCACAATGAGCAGTTCTTC

d_gene: NA
v_gene: TRBV30
abundance: NA
j_gene: TRBJ2-7
CDR3aa: CAWSVGVSYEQYF
CDR3nt: TGTGCCTGGAGTGTGGGAGTGTCCTACGAGCAGTACTTC

d_gene: TRBD1
v_gene: TRBV6-5
abundance: NA
j_gene: TRBJ1-5
CDR3aa: CASSYPTGGYQPQHF
CDR3nt: TGTGCCAGCAGTTACCCCACAGGGGGCTATCAGCCCCAGCATTTT

d_gene: NA
v_gene: TRBV4-1
abundance: many
j_gene: TRBJ1-2
CDR3aa: CASSPLGGYGYTF
CDR3nt: TGCGCCAGCAGCCCTCTCGGGGGATATGGCTACACCTTC

d_gene: NA
v_gene: TRBV7-8
abundance: NA
j_gene: TRBJ2-3
CDR3aa: CASSLAGLIDTQYF
CDR3nt: TGTGCCAGCAGCTTAGCCGGACTCATAGATACGCAGTATTTT

d_gene: TRBD1
v_gene: TRBV5-1
abundance: once
j_gene: TRBJ2-1
CDR3aa: CASSLWTGGRLNEQFF
CDR3nt: TGCGCCAGCAGCCTTTGGACAGGGGGCCGCCTCAATGAGCAGTTCTTC

d_gene: NA
v_gene: TRBV6-5
abundance: NA
j_gene: TRBJ1-2
CDR3aa: CASSYSTAYGYTF
CDR3nt: TGTGCCAGCAGTTACTCGACAGCTTATGGCTACACCTTC

d_gene: TRBD2
v_gene: TRBV15
abundance: NA
j_gene: TRBJ2-7
CDR3aa: CATSRGLAGGLSLYEQYF
CDR3nt: TGTGCCACCAGCAGAGGGCTAGCGGGAGGACTATCATTGTACGAGCAGTACTTC

d_gene: NA
v_gene: TRBV5-1
abundance: once
j_gene: TRBJ2-4
CDR3aa: CASSLTPQNIQYF
CDR3nt: TGCGCCAGCAGCTTGACGCCTCAGAACATTCAGTACTTC

d_gene: TRBD1
v_gene: TRBV11-3
abundance: NA
j_gene: TRBJ2-1
CDR3aa: CASSFGQGNEQFF
CDR3nt: TGTGCCAGCAGCTTTGGACAGGGCAATGAGCAGTTCTTC

d_gene: NA
v_gene: TRBV6-1
abundance: few
j_gene: TRBJ2-2
CDR3aa: CASSGWETGELFF
CDR3nt: TGTGCCAGCAGTGGGTGGGAGACCGGGGAGCTGTTTTTT

d_gene: TRBD1
v_gene: TRBV4-1
abundance: NA
j_gene: TRBJ1-2
CDR3aa: CASTLGQGGGYTF
CDR3nt: TGCGCCAGCACCCTCGGACAGGGAGGTGGCTACACCTTC

d_gene: NA
v_gene: TRBV5-5
abundance: NA
j_gene: TRBJ1-2
CDR3aa: CASSSDSNYAGYTF
CDR3nt: TGTGCCAGCAGCTCCGACAGCAACTATGCTGGCTACACCTTC

d_gene: TRBD2
v_gene: TRBV19
abundance: NA
j_gene: TRBJ2-1
CDR3aa: CASSIASGRYNEQFF
CDR3nt: TGTGCCAGTAGTATAGCTAGCGGGAGGTACAATGAGCAGTTCTTC

d_gene: TRBD1
v_gene: TRBV5-6
abundance: NA
j_gene: TRBJ2-3
CDR3aa: CASSLATGGATDTQYF
CDR3nt: TGTGCCAGCAGCTTGGCAACAGGGGGCGCCACAGATACGCAGTATTTT

d_gene: TRBD1
v_gene: TRBV5-1
abundance: once
j_gene: TRBJ2-6
CDR3aa: CASSSVGQGSSWANVLTF
CDR3nt: TGCGCCAGCAGCTCCGTGGGACAGGGGTCTTCTTGGGCCAACGTCCTGACTTTC

d_gene: NA
v_gene: TRBV4-1
abundance: NA
j_gene: TRBJ1-1
CDR3aa: CASSHPQGGDTEAFF
CDR3nt: TGCGCCAGCAGCCATCCCCAGGGCGGAGACACTGAAGCTTTCTTT

d_gene: NA
v_gene: TRBV10-1
abundance: once
j_gene: TRBJ2-2
CDR3aa: CASSLGQDNSEHRGAVF
CDR3nt: TGCGCCAGCAGTCTCGGCCAAGACAATTCCGAACACCGGGGAGCTGTTTTT

d_gene: TRBD1
v_gene: TRBV28
abundance: NA
j_gene: TRBJ2-4
CDR3aa: CASSSDRAKAKGAKNIQYF
CDR3nt: TGTGCCAGCAGTTCTGACAGGGCAAAGGCAAAGGGTGCCAAAAACATTCAGTACTTC

d_gene: TRBD1
v_gene: TRBV25-1
abundance: NA
j_gene: TRBJ2-1
CDR3aa: CASSDRPGQGGNEQFF
CDR3nt: TGTGCCAGCAGTGATCGCCCGGGACAGGGGGGCAATGAGCAGTTCTTC

d_gene: NA
v_gene: TRBV28
abundance: NA
j_gene: TRBJ2-1
CDR3aa: CASSSEFHSYNEQFF
CDR3nt: TGTGCCAGCAGTTCAGAATTCCACTCCTACAATGAGCAGTTCTTC

d_gene: TRBD1
v_gene: TRBV10-2
abundance: NA
j_gene: TRBJ2-1
CDR3aa: CATDGQARQFF
CDR3nt: TGCGCCACCGACGGACAGGCTAGGCAGTTCTTC

d_gene: NA
v_gene: TRBV9
abundance: NA
j_gene: TRBJ2-2
CDR3aa: CASSSETGELFF
CDR3nt: TGTGCCAGCAGTAGCGAAACCGGGGAGCTGTTTTTT

d_gene: TRBD2
v_gene: TRBV5-6
abundance: NA
j_gene: TRBJ2-3
CDR3aa: CASSHGGREVDTQYF
CDR3nt: TGTGCCAGCAGCCATGGAGGGCGGGAGGTAGATACGCAGTATTTT

d_gene: TRBD2
v_gene: TRBV2
abundance: NA
j_gene: TRBJ2-7
CDR3aa: CASSEGGSRYEQYF
CDR3nt: TGTGCCAGCAGTGAGGGCGGGAGCCGCTACGAGCAGTACTTC

d_gene: NA
v_gene: TRBV7-2
abundance: NA
j_gene: TRBJ2-6
CDR3aa: CASSQDSSGANVLTF
CDR3nt: TGTGCCAGCAGCCAAGACAGCTCTGGGGCCAACGTCCTGACTTTC

d_gene: NA
v_gene: TRBV2
abundance: NA
j_gene: TRBJ2-7
CDR3aa: CASSERQSRGEQYF
CDR3nt: TGTGCCAGCAGTGAACGTCAGAGCCGTGGGGAGCAGTACTTC

d_gene: TRBD1
v_gene: TRBV9
abundance: once
j_gene: TRBJ1-1
CDR3aa: CASSSGGQAEAFF
CDR3nt: TGTGCCAGCAGCTCAGGGGGGCAGGCTGAAGCTTTCTTT

d_gene: NA
v_gene: TRBV9
abundance: NA
j_gene: TRBJ2-1
CDR3aa: CASSVDPAGHYNEQFF
CDR3nt: TGTGCCAGCAGCGTAGATCCAGCGGGACACTACAATGAGCAGTTCTTC

d_gene: TRBD1
v_gene: TRBV28
abundance: NA
j_gene: TRBJ1-5
CDR3aa: CASSLSGGYSNQPQHF
CDR3nt: TGTGCCAGCAGTTTATCAGGGGGTTATAGCAATCAGCCCCAGCATTTT

d_gene: NA
v_gene: TRBV2
abundance: NA
j_gene: TRBJ1-5
CDR3aa: CASSESFMPPSNQPQHF
CDR3nt: TGTGCCAGCAGTGAATCGTTCATGCCCCCTAGCAATCAGCCCCAGCATTTT

d_gene: NA
v_gene: TRBV7-2
abundance: NA
j_gene: TRBJ2-5
CDR3aa: CASSLFGSLSHLETQYF
CDR3nt: TGTGCCAGCAGCTTATTTGGGTCGCTATCCCATCTAGAGACCCAGTACTTC

d_gene: TRBD1
v_gene: TRBV5-1
abundance: NA
j_gene: TRBJ1-2
CDR3aa: CASSLDWTGIGGYTF
CDR3nt: TGCGCCAGCAGCTTGGATTGGACAGGGATAGGAGGCTACACCTTC

d_gene: TRBD1
v_gene: TRBV6-5
abundance: NA
j_gene: TRBJ1-6
CDR3aa: CASSYEGASPLHF
CDR3nt: TGTGCCAGCAGTTACGAGGGGGCCTCACCCCTCCACTTT

d_gene: TRBD1
v_gene: TRBV7-6
abundance: few
j_gene: TRBJ2-4
CDR3aa: CASSLDRTGERHIQYF
CDR3nt: TGTGCCAGCAGCTTAGACCGGACAGGGGAGAGGCACATTCAGTACTTC

d_gene: NA
v_gene: TRBV19
abundance: NA
j_gene: TRBJ2-3
CDR3aa: CASSIGSIRTDTQYF
CDR3nt: TGTGCCAGTAGTATCGGCTCCATTCGCACAGATACGCAGTATTTT

d_gene: NA
v_gene: TRBV11-3
abundance: NA
j_gene: TRBJ2-2
CDR3aa: CASSLGSRLFF
CDR3nt: TGTGCCAGCAGCTTAGGAAGTCGGCTGTTTTTT

d_gene: TRBD1
v_gene: TRBV7-9
abundance: NA
j_gene: TRBJ2-7
CDR3aa: CASSLDPGQGPYEQYF
CDR3nt: TGTGCCAGCAGCTTAGACCCGGGACAGGGACCCTACGAGCAGTACTTC

d_gene: NA
v_gene: TRBV6-1
abundance: NA
j_gene: TRBJ1-3
CDR3aa: CASSVLETGGTGNTIYF
CDR3nt: TGTGCCAGCAGTGTCCTTGAGACGGGAGGGACTGGAAACACCATATATTTT

d_gene: NA
v_gene: TRBV2
abundance: medium-sized
j_gene: TRBJ2-1
CDR3aa: CATQILSSSYNEQFF
CDR3nt: TGTGCCACCCAGATACTTTCAAGCTCCTACAATGAGCAGTTCTTC

d_gene: NA
v_gene: TRBV9
abundance: medium-sized
j_gene: TRBJ2-1
CDR3aa: CASSVGPWGRDNEQFF
CDR3nt: TGTGCCAGCAGCGTAGGTCCCTGGGGCAGGGACAATGAGCAGTTCTTC

d_gene: NA
v_gene: TRBV5-6
abundance: few
j_gene: TRBJ1-5
CDR3aa: CASSLGGGDNQPQHF
CDR3nt: TGTGCCAGCAGCTTGGGCGGGGGCGACAATCAGCCCCAGCATTTT

d_gene: NA
v_gene: TRBV28
abundance: NA
j_gene: TRBJ2-7
CDR3aa: CASSLRARDEQYF
CDR3nt: TGTGCCAGCAGTTTGCGCGCCCGGGACGAGCAGTACTTC

d_gene: NA
v_gene: TRBV5-4
abundance: few
j_gene: TRBJ1-1
CDR3aa: CASSTRGATEAFF
CDR3nt: TGTGCCAGCAGCACCCGGGGGGCCACTGAAGCTTTCTTT

d_gene: TRBD1
v_gene: TRBV5-6
abundance: once
j_gene: TRBJ1-4
CDR3aa: CASSLGQGIRKLFF
CDR3nt: TGTGCCAGCAGCTTGGGACAGGGAATACGGAAACTGTTTTTT

d_gene: NA
v_gene: TRBV6-5
abundance: NA
j_gene: TRBJ2-7
CDR3aa: CASSLGQTYEQYF
CDR3nt: TGTGCCAGCAGTTTAGGACAGACCTACGAGCAGTACTTC

d_gene: NA
v_gene: TRBV4-1
abundance: medium-sized
j_gene: TRBJ1-4
CDR3aa: CASSQPKGSSNEKLFF
CDR3nt: TGCGCCAGCAGCCAACCCAAGGGCAGCAGTAATGAAAAACTGTTTTTT

d_gene: TRBD1
v_gene: TRBV5-8
abundance: NA
j_gene: TRBJ1-1
CDR3aa: CASSIQGLTSNTEAFF
CDR3nt: TGTGCCAGCAGCATACAGGGGCTAACCTCGAACACTGAAGCTTTCTTT

d_gene: TRBD2
v_gene: TRBV6-5
abundance: NA
j_gene: TRBJ2-1
CDR3aa: CASSYPRTSGGNEQFF
CDR3nt: TGTGCCAGCAGTTACCCTCGGACTAGCGGGGGAAATGAGCAGTTCTTC